Presented here are 16 T cell receptor beta chains from one specimen sequenced in a study of CD8 T cells in acute hepatitis C reinfection. This sample's time point: naive CD8 control sorted from an acute-time-point sample. Here immunoSEQ multiplex PCR was the method, and the copy in TCRdb shows in-frame clones only, minus some. There are 35,000 to 40,000 clones in the sample; around nine tenths occur only once, and 0.5% to 0.65% lies in the top ten. Material for sequencing was naive CD8+ T cells from PBMCs. The source is a man aged 30 to 39 with chronic hepatitis C.

The chain joins TRBV9 to TRBJ2-1; 9 bases are shared with TRBD1. After removal of 0 bases from V and 8 bases from J, the junction contained 12 bases not matched to a gene. This CDR3 has 17 amino acids. CDR1 SGDLS and CDR2 YYNGEE come from the germline V gene. CDR3 DNA: TGTGCCAGCAGCGTAGTCGGAGGGACAGGGACTTTTGATGAGCAGTTCTTC. Its protein is CASSVVGGTGTFDEQFF.

The V and J genes are TRBV4-1 and TRBJ2-2, with a possible D match to TRBD2 (5 bases). CDR1 is MGHRA and CDR2 is YSYEKL in the germline V gene. V was trimmed by 0 bases and J by 5 bases, leaving 16 bases between them. This CDR3 is 17 amino acids long. In DNA form, the CDR3 reads TGCGCCAGCAGCCAAGACGATGCAAGCGGACCGACCGGGGAGCTGTTTTTT. This encodes CASSQDDASGPTGELFF.

The rearrangement uses TRBV27 and TRBJ2-7; tentatively, D is TRBD2 (6 bases). Germline values: CDR1 MNHEY, CDR2 SMNVEV (reference sequence). The CDR3 totals 17 residues. Trimming left V 4 bases short and J 3 bases short, with 22 bases between. The CDR3 DNA reads TGTGCCAGCAGTTCCTTAGCCCCGGGCGGGGCTAGCTACGAGCAGTACTTC. Its protein product is CASSSLAPGGASYEQYF.

The chain combines TRBV6-5 with TRBJ2-7; 9 bases are a match to TRBD1. CDR1 MNHEY and CDR2 SVGAGI come from the germline V gene. CDR3 size: 11 residues. V lost 6 bases and J lost 13; bases outside the gene matches: 7. In DNA form, the CDR3 reads TGTGCCAGCAGGAAGGGGACAGGGTCTTACTTC. Residues: CASRKGTGSYF.

The rearrangement joins TRBV5-4 to TRBJ2-2; TRBD1 might be the D (6 bases). CDR3 size: 15 residues. The V end lost 3 bases, the J end lost 4 bases, and 13 bases lay between the germline ends. CDR1 and CDR2 (germline): SGHNT, YYREEE (reference sequence). This CDR3 reads CASSSTTGFTGELFF. In nucleotides, the CDR3 is TGTGCCAGCAGCTCGACGACAGGTTTCACCGGGGAGCTGTTTTTT.

This chain links TRBV15 with TRBJ1-2, with unresolved D. V lost 3 bases and J lost 1, with 6 bases in between. This CDR3 spans 13 amino acids. Germline CDR1 and CDR2: LNHNV and YYDKDF (reference sequence). The CDR3 region has the DNA TGTGCCACCAGCAGTACAGATAACTATGGCTACACCTTC. It is translated as CATSSTDNYGYTF.

This chain links TRBV19 with TRBJ1-3; tentative D call: TRBD1 (6 bases). The CDR3 has 14 amino acids. Per the germline V gene, CDR1 is LNHDA and CDR2 is SQIVND (reference sequence). Trimming shortened V by 5 bases and J by 2 bases, and 10 bases separated the two germline ends. Written as DNA, the CDR3 is TGTGCCAGTAGTCCAGGGGTGGCTGGAAACACCATATATTTT. This gives the protein CASSPGVAGNTIYF.

The chain couples TRBV9 to TRBJ1-4; D unclear. The germline V gene has CDR1 SGDLS and CDR2 YYNGEE. V was clipped by 4 bases and J by 0 bases, with 10 bases between them. The CDR3 runs to 15 residues. The CDR3 DNA is TGTGCCAGCAGCACCGGCGGTGCAACTAATGAAAAACTGTTTTTT. Encoded protein: CASSTGGATNEKLFF.

This chain links TRBV4-3 with TRBJ1-1; D unclear. V shed 1 base and J shed 3 bases, with 15 bases lying between them. Germline CDR1 reads LGHNA; CDR2 reads YSLEER. The CDR3 consists of 16 residues. CDR3 in amino acids: CASSQVNRLRDTEAFF. The CDR3 region has the DNA TGCGCCAGCAGCCAAGTTAATCGCCTAAGGGACACTGAAGCTTTCTTT.

The chain carries TRBV2 and TRBJ1-2; D remains unclear. This CDR3 region has 11 residues. Germline loops: CDR1 SNHLY, CDR2 FYNNEI. V was shortened by 6 bases and J by 4 bases, with 6 bases between the two germline ends. CDR3 loop: CASRGPYGYTF. DNA for the CDR3: TGTGCCAGCAGGGGCCCCTATGGCTACACCTTC.

V usage is TRBV7-6 and J usage is TRBJ2-1; 8 bases line up with TRBD2. Germline V gene sequence: CDR1 SGHVS, CDR2 FNYEAQ. This CDR3 is 16 amino acids long. After removal of 4 bases from V and 1 base from J, the junction contained 6 bases not matched to a gene. DNA of the CDR3: TGTGCCAGCAGCTCCATGCAGCGGGAGTCCTACAATGAGCAGTTCTTC. This gives the protein CASSSMQRESYNEQFF. Combining the CDR3 with reference TRBV7-6 and TRBJ2-1 gives the whole variable domain GAGVSQSPRYKVTKRGQDVALRCDPISGHVSLYWYRQALGQGPEFLTYFNYEAQQDKSGLPNDRFSAERPEGSISTLTIQRTEQRDSAMYRCASSSMQRESYNEQFFGPGTRLTVL.

The rearrangement links TRBV15 to TRBJ2-7; the D is unclear. Between the trimmed V and J ends, which lost 0 bases and 1 base, there was a span of 7 bases. The length of the CDR3 is 14 residues. Germline V gives CDR1 LNHNV, CDR2 YYDKDF (reference sequence). The CDR3 is CATSRDAGSYEQYF. For the CDR3, the DNA is TGTGCCACCAGCAGAGATGCAGGTTCCTACGAGCAGTACTTC. The full variable domain, in which reference TRBV15 and TRBJ2-7 provide the parts outside the CDR3, is DAMVIQNPRYQVTQFGKPVTLSCSQTLNHNVMYWYQQKSSQAPKLLFHYYDKDFNNEADTPDNFQSRRPNTSFCFLDIRSPGLGDTAMYLCATSRDAGSYEQYFGPGTRLTVT.

The V and J genes are TRBV13 and TRBJ2-7; tentative D call: TRBD1 (6 bases). This CDR3 is built from 14 residues. Germline V gene lookup returns CDR1 PRHDT and CDR2 FYEKMQ (reference sequence). V was cut by 5 bases and J by 1 base, with 12 bases left in between. The CDR3, as DNA: TGTGCCAGCAGCCCACCCAGGGGTTCCTACGAGCAGTACTTC. Its protein product is CASSPPRGSYEQYF.

The V call is TRBV6-1, the J call TRBJ2-7, with D perhaps matching TRBD1 (5 bases). The CDR3 has 12 residues. V dropped 6 bases and J dropped 1 base, with 7 bases sitting between them. Germline CDR1 reads MNHNS; CDR2 reads SASEGT. The CDR3 reads CASSAGSYEQYF. The CDR3 DNA reads TGTGCCAGCAGCGCAGGGTCCTACGAGCAGTACTTC.

This chain uses TRBV4-2 with TRBJ2-3; 7 positions agree with TRBD2. The V gene's germline CDR1 is LGHNA and CDR2 YNFKEQ. The CDR3 runs 14 residues. The J segment lost 4 bases and the V segment lost 1 base, leaving 2 bases of the junction unmatched. The CDR3 nucleotides read TGTGCCAGCAGCCAAGGACTAGCTCCAGATACGCAGTATTTT. This sequence encodes CASSQGLAPDTQYF.

The chain carries TRBV9 and TRBJ2-5, with D tentatively TRBD1 (5 bases). V was trimmed by 0 bases and J by 5 bases, leaving 14 bases between them. The CDR3 spans 15 residues. Germline V gene lookup returns CDR1 SGDLS and CDR2 YYNGEE. The CDR3 spells CASSVDYKGAETQYF. The CDR3 DNA follows: TGTGCCAGCAGCGTAGACTATAAAGGGGCGGAGACCCAGTACTTC.